Following are 12 T cell receptor beta chains from one sample sequenced in a study of OX40 agonist ivuxolimab in advanced cancers. Using immunoSEQ multiplex PCR, the repertoire was profiled, and TCRdb retains in-frame clones only, with some absent. The sample gives approximately 74,000 clones, about 90% of which show up once; 5.5% to 6% is in the top ten. The specimen was CD4+ or CD8+ T cells sorted from blood, collected in a trial of the OX40 agonist ivuxolimab. The receptors here all came from an adult with an advanced solid tumor such as melanoma, head and neck, liver or kidney cancer.

The gene calls are TRBV27 and TRBJ1-1, with D possibly matching TRBD1 (6 bases). The V end lost 8 bases, the J end lost 6 bases, and 16 bases lay between the germline ends. This CDR3 has 13 amino acids. Germline V gene lookup returns CDR1 MNHEY and CDR2 SMNVEV (reference sequence). The CDR3: CASAPGGVAEAFF. Here the CDR3 DNA reads TGTGCCAGCGCCCCCGGGGGCGTTGCTGAAGCTTTCTTT.

This chain connects TRBV5-5 to TRBJ2-7; D is unclear. Germline loops: CDR1 SGHKS, CDR2 YYEKEE (reference sequence). The CDR3 is made up of 15 amino acids. Trimming left V 0 bases short and J 0 bases short, with 10 bases between. CDR3 in amino acids: CASSLELSSSYEQYF. The CDR3 region has the DNA TGTGCCAGCAGCTTGGAGCTCTCAAGCTCCTACGAGCAGTACTTC.

The chain carries TRBV11-3 and TRBJ2-5, with no clear D. In germline, CDR1 is SGHNT, CDR2 YENEEA. The CDR3 totals 13 residues. V was shortened by 4 bases and J by 1 base, with 7 bases between the two germline ends. For the CDR3, the DNA is TGTGCCAGCAGCTCTAGACGCCAAGAGACCCAGTACTTC. Translated, it gives CASSSRRQETQYF.

The V call is TRBV19, the J call TRBJ2-1; tentatively, D is TRBD2 (5 bases). The CDR3 sequence is 13 residues long. Germline-derived CDR1 and CDR2 are LNHDA and SQIVND (reference sequence). V lost 2 bases and J lost 6, with 8 bases in between. For the CDR3, the DNA is TGTGCCAGTAGTATAACTAGAGGCAATGAGCAGTTCTTC. Encoded protein: CASSITRGNEQFF.

The chain uses TRBV29-1 and TRBJ2-1; D might be TRBD1 or TRBD2, each matching 6 bases. The CDR3 contains 12 residues. Germline lookup yields CDR1 SQVTM and CDR2 ANQGSEA. Trimming cost V 4 bases and J 9 bases, with 13 bases left between them. Here the CDR3 reads CSVVTGTGEQFF. The CDR3 nucleotides read TGCAGCGTTGTAACAGGGACTGGTGAGCAGTTCTTC.

The J gene is TRBJ2-7, the V gene TRBV28; 13 nucleotides agree with TRBD2. CDR1 MDHEN and CDR2 SYDVKM come from the germline V gene. Trimming took 2 bases from V and 6 from J; bases not matched to a gene: 10. The CDR3 contains 17 residues. CDR3 in amino acids: CASSLPRLAGGFVEQYF. CDR3 coding DNA: TGTGCCAGCAGTTTACCCAGACTAGCGGGGGGATTCGTCGAGCAGTACTTC.

The genes are TRBV27 and TRBJ2-7; 9 nucleotides align to TRBD1. The CDR3 contains 16 residues. V trimming: 6 bases; J trimming: 1 base; junction bases outside the gene matches: 10. The germline V gene has CDR1 MNHEY and CDR2 SMNVEV (reference sequence). The CDR3 coding sequence is TGTGCCAGCAGGGGACGGGACAGGGACCGGTCCTACGAGCAGTACTTC. Its translation is CASRGRDRDRSYEQYF.

The rearrangement links TRBV5-1 to TRBJ1-2; D is perhaps TRBD1 (5 bases). The length of the CDR3 is 18 residues. Looked up from germline, CDR1 is SGHRS and CDR2 is YFSETQ. Trimming pared 0 bases from V and 4 bases from J, leaving 22 bases between. The CDR3 here is CASSLANYEGPESYGYTF. CDR3 DNA sequence: TGCGCCAGCAGCTTGGCCAATTACGAGGGACCCGAGAGCTATGGCTACACCTTC.

The chain uses TRBV6-1 and TRBJ2-5, with D hard to call. TRBJ2-7 explains the end of the DNA better; the J call may be wrong. Germline-derived CDR1 and CDR2 are MNHNS and SASEGT. The CDR3 sequence is 18 residues long. CDR3 bases: TGTGCCAGCAGTGAAGGCTGGTCGACTGGCCAACCAAACTACGAGCAGTACTTC. Its protein is CASSEGWSTGQPNYEQYF.

The genes are TRBV7-6 and TRBJ1-5; D uncertain. CDR1 is SGHVS, CDR2 FNYEAQ, per germline. V gave up 5 bases and J gave up 2 bases, with 10 bases separating them. CDR3 length: 14 residues. The CDR3 nucleotides are TGTGCCAGCAGCCCAGGATGGGGCAATCAGCCCCAGCATTTT. It is translated as CASSPGWGNQPQHF.

CDR3 sequence (DNA): TGTGCCAGCAGTTACGGGGGTCGAACCGGGAACACTGAAGCTTTCTTT. It is translated as CASSYGGRTGNTEAFF. This chain connects TRBV6-5 to TRBJ1-1; the D gene is possibly TRBD1 (5 bases). With 2 bases removed from V and 1 base from J, the gap between germline ends came to 14 bases. Germline values: CDR1 MNHEY, CDR2 SVGAGI. This CDR3 region has 16 residues.

The V call is TRBV30, the J call TRBJ2-7, with 10 bases matching TRBD2. CDR1 GTSNPN and CDR2 SVGIG come from the germline V gene (reference sequence). The CDR3 spans 14 residues. V shed 4 bases and J 3 bases; nucleotides not matched to a gene: 6. In nucleotides, the CDR3 is TGTGCCTGGACGGAGACTAGCGGGTACTACGAGCAGTACTTC. Protein: CAWTETSGYYEQYF.